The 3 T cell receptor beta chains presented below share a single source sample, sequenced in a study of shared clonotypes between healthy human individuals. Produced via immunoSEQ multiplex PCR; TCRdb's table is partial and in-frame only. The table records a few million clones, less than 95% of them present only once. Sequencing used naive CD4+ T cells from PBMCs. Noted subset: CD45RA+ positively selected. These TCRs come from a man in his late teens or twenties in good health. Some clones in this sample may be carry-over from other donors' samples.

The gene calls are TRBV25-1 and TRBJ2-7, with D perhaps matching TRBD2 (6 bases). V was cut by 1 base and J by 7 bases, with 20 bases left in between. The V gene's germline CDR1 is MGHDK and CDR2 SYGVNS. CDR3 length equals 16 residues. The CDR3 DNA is TGTGCCAGCAGTGAATTTTCTGGGACTGGTCGGGTGGAGCAGTACTTC. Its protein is CASSEFSGTGRVEQYF.

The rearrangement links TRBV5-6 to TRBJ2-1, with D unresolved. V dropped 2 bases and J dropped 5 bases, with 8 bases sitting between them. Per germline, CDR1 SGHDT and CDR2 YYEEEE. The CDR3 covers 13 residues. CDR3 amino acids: CASSFDPHNEQFF. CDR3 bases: TGTGCCAGCAGCTTTGACCCACACAATGAGCAGTTCTTC.

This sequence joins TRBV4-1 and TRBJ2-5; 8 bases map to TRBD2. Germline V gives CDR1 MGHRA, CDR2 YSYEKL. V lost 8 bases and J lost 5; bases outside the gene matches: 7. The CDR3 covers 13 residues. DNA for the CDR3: TGCGCCAGCGCCCGGGAGGGGAGGGAGACCCAGTACTTC. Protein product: CASAREGRETQYF.